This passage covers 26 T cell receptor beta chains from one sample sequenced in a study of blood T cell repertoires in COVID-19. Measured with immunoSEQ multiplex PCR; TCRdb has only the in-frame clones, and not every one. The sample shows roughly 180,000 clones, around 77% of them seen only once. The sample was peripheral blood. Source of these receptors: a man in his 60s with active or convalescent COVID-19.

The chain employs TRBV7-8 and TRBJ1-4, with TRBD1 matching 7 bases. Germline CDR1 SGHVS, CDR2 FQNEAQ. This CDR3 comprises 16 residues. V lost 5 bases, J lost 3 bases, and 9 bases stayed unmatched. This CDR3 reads CASSADRARANEKLFF. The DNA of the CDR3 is TGTGCCAGCAGCGCTGACAGGGCAAGGGCTAATGAAAAACTGTTTTTT.

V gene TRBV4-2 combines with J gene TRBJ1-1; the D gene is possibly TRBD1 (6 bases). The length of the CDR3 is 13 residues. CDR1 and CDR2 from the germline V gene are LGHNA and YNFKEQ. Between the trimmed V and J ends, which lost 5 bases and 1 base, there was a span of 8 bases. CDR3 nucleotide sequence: TGTGCCAGCAGCGAGACAGGGAACACTGAAGCTTTCTTT. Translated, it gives CASSETGNTEAFF.

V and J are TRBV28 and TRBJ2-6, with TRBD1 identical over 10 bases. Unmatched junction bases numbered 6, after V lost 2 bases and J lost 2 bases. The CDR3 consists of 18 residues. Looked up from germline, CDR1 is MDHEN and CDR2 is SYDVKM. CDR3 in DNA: TGTGCCAGCAGTTTAGGGACAGGGGCCGCGACTGGGGCCAACGTCCTGACTTTC. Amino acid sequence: CASSLGTGAATGANVLTF.

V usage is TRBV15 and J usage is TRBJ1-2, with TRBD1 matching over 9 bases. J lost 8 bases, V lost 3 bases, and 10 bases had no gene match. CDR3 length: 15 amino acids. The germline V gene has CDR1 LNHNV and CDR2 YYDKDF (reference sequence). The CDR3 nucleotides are TGTGCCACCAGCAGTCAGAGGACAGGGGAATACGGCTACACCTTC. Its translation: CATSSQRTGEYGYTF.

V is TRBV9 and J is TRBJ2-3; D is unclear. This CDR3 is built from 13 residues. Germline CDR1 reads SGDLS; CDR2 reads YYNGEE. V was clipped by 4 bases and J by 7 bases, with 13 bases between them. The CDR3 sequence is CASSSVGGYTQYF. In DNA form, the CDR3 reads TGTGCCAGCAGCTCCGTCGGCGGCTATACGCAGTATTTT.

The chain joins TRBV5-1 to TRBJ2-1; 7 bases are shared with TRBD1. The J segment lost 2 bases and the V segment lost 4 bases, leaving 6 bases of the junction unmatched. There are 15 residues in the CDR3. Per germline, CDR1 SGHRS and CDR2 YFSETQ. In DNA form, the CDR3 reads TGCGCCAGCAGCAGCACAGGGGTAGCCTACAATGAGCAGTTCTTC. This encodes CASSSTGVAYNEQFF.

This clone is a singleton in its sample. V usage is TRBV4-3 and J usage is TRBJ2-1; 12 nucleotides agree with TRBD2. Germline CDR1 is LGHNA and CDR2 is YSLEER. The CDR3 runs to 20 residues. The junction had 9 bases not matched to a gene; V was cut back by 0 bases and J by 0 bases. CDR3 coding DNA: TGCGCCAGCAGCCAAGATCTGCCTAGCGGGAGGGGGGGCTCCTACAATGAGCAGTTCTTC. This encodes CASSQDLPSGRGGSYNEQFF.

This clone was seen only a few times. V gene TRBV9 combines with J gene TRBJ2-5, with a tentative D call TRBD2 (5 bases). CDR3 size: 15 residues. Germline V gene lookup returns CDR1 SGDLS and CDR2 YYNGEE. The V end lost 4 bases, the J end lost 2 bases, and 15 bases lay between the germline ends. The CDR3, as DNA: TGTGCCAGCAGCCCCCGGGTCCGAGGGCAAGAGACCCAGTACTTC. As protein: CASSPRVRGQETQYF.

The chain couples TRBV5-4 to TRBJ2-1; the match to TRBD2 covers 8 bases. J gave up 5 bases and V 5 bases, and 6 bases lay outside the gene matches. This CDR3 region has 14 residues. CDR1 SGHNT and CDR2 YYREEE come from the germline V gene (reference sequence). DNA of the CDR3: TGTGCCAGCAGGAAGAATAGCGGGGACAATGAGCAGTTCTTC. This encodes CASRKNSGDNEQFF. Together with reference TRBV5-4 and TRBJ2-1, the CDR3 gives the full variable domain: ETGVTQSPTHLIKTRGQQVTLRCSSQSGHNTVSWYQQALGQGPQFIFQYYREEENGRGNFPPRFSGLQFPNYSSELNVNALELDDSALYLCASRKNSGDNEQFFGPGTRLTVL.

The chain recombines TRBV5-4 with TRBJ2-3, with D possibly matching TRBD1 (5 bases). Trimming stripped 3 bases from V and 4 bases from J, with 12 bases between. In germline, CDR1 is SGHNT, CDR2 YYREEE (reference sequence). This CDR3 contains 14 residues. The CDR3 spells CASSSDLGPDTQYF. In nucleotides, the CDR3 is TGTGCCAGCAGCTCTGACCTGGGGCCAGATACGCAGTATTTT.

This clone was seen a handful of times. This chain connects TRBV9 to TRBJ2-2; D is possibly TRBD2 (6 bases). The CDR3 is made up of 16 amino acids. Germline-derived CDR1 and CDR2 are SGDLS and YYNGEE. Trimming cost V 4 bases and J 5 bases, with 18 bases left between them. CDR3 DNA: TGTGCCAGCAGCAAGCGGGCCTCAATTGGGACCGGGGAGCTGTTTTTT. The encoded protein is CASSKRASIGTGELFF.

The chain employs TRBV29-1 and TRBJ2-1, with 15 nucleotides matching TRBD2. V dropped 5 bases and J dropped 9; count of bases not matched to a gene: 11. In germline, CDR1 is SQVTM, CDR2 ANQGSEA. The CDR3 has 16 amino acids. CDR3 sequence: CSVRTSGRAVWGEQFF. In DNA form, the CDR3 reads TGCAGCGTTCGGACTAGCGGGAGGGCGGTGTGGGGTGAGCAGTTCTTC.

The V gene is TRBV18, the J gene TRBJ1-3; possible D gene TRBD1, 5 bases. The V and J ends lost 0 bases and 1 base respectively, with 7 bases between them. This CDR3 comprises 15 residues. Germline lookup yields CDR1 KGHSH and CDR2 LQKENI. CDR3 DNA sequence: TGTGCCAGCTCACCACCCTACAGGTCTGGAAACACCATATATTTT. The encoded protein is CASSPPYRSGNTIYF.

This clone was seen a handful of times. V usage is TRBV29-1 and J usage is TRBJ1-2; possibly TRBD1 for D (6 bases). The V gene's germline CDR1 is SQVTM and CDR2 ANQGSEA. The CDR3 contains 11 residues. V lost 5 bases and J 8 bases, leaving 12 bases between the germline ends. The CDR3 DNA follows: TGCAGCGTTACTAGGGACACCGGCTACACCTTC. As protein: CSVTRDTGYTF.

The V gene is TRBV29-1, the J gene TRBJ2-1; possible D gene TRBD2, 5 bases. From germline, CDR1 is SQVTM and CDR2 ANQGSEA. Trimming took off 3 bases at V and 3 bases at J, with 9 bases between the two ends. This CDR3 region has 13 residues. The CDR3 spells CSVERAYYNEQFF. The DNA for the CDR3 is TGCAGCGTTGAGAGGGCCTACTACAATGAGCAGTTCTTC.

CDR3 nucleotides: TGTGCCACGGGACAGGGTAATGAAAAACTGTTTTTT. Protein sequence: CATGQGNEKLFF. The chain joins TRBV19 to TRBJ1-4; 9 bases align to TRBD1. The germline CDR1 and CDR2 sequences are LNHDA and SQIVND (reference sequence). The J segment lost 4 bases and the V segment lost 10 bases, leaving 1 base of the junction unmatched. The CDR3 length is 12 residues.

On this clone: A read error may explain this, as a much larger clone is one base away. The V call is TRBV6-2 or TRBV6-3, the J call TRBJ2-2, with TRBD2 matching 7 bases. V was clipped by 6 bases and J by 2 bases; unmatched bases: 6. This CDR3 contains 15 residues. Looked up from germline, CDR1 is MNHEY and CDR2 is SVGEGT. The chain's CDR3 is CASSQGLFNTGELFF. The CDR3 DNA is TGTGCCAGCAGCCAGGGACTATTCAACACCGGGGAGCTGTTTTTT.

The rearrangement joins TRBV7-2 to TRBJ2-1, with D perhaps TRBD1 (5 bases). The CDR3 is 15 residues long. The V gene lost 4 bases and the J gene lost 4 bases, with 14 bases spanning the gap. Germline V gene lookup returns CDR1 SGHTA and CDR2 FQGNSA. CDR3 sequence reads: CASSSTTEVYNEQFF. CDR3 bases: TGTGCCAGCAGCTCCACGACAGAAGTTTACAATGAGCAGTTCTTC.

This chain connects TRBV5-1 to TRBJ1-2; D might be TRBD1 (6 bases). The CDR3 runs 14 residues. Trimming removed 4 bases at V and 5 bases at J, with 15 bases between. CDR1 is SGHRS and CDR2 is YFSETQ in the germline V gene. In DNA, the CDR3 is TGCGCCAGCAGCCCGGATACAGGGAGTTATGGCTACACCTTC. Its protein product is CASSPDTGSYGYTF. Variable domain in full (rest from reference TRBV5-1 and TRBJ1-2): KAGVTQTPRYLIKTRGQQVTLSCSPISGHRSVSWYQQTPGQGLQFLFEYFSETQRNKGNFPGRFSGRQFSNSRSEMNVSTLELGDSALYLCASSPDTGSYGYTFGSGTRLTVV.

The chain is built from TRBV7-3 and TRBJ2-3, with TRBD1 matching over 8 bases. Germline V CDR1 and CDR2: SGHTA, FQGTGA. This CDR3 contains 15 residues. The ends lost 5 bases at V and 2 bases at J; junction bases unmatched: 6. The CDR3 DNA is TGTGCCAGCAGCCTAGGGACAGGTTACACAGATACGCAGTATTTT. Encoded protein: CASSLGTGYTDTQYF.

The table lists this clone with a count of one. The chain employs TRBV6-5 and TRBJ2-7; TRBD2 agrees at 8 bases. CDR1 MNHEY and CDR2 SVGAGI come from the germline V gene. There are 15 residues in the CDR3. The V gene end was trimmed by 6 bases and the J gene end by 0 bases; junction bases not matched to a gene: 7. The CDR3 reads CASSASGRSSYEQYF. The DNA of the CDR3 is TGTGCCAGCAGCGCCAGCGGGAGAAGCTCCTACGAGCAGTACTTC.

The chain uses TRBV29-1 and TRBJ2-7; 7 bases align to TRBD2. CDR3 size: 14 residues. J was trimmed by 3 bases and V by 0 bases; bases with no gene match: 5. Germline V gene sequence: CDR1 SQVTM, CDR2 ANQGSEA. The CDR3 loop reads CSVEDDGGIYEQYF. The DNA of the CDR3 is TGCAGCGTTGAAGATGACGGGGGGATCTACGAGCAGTACTTC.

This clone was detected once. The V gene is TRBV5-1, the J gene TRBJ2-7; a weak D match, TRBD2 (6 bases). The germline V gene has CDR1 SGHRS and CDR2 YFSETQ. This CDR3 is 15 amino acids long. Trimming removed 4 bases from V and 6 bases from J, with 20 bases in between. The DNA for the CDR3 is TGCGCCAGCAGCAGGGACTCTCCCTCTCAGGGCGAGCAGTACTTC. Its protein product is CASSRDSPSQGEQYF.

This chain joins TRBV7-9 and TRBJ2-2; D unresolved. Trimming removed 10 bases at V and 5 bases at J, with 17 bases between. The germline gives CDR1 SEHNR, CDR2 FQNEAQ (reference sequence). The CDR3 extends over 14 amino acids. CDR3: CATLSAALTGELFF. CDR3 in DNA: TGTGCCACCCTTAGTGCCGCTTTGACCGGGGAGCTGTTTTTT.

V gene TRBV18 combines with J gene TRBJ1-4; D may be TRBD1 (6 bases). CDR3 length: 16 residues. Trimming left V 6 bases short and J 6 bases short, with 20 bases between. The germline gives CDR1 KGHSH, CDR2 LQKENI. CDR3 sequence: CASSNRNRDIHEKLFF. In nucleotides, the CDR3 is TGTGCCAGCTCCAACCGAAACCGGGACATTCATGAAAAACTGTTTTTT. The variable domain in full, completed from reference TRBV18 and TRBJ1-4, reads NAGVMQNPRHLVRRRGQEARLRCSPMKGHSHVYWYRQLPEEGLKFMVYLQKENIIDESGMPKERFSAEFPKEGPSILRIQQVVRGDSAAYFCASSNRNRDIHEKLFFGSGTQLSVL.

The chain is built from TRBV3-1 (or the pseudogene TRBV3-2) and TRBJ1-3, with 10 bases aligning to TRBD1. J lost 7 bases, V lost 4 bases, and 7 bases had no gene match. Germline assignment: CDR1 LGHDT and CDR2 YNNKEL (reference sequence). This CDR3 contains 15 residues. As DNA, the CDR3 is TGTGCCAGCAGCCCGACAGGGGGCAATAGTAACACCATATATTTT. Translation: CASSPTGGNSNTIYF.